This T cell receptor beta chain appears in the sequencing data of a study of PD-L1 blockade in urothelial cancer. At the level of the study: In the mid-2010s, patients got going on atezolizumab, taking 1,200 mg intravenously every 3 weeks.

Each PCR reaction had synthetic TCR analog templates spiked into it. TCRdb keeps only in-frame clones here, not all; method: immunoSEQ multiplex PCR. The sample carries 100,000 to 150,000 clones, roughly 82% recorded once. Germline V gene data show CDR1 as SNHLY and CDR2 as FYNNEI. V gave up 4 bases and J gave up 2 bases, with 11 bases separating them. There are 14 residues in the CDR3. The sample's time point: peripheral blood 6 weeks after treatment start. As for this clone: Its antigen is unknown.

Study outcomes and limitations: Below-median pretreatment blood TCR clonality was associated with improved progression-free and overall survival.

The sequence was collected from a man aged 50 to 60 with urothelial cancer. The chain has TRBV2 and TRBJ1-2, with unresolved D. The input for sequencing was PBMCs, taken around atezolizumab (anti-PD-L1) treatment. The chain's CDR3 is CASSVGVLNYGYTF. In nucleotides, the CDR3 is TGTGCCAGCAGTGTCGGAGTTCTCAACTATGGCTACACCTTC.